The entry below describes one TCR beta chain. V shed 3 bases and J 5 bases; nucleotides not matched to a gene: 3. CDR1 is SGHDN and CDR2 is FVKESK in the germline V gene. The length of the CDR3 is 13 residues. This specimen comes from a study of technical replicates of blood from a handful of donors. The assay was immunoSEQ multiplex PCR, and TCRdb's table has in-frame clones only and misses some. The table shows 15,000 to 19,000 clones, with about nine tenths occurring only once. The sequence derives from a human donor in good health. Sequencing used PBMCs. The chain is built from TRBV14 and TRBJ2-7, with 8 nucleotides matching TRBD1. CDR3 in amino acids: CASSQDREHEQYF. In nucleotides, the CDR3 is TGTGCCAGCAGCCAGGACAGGGAGCACGAGCAGTACTTC.